One sample yielded the 8 T cell receptor beta chains listed below, sequenced in a study of shared clonotypes between healthy human individuals. Libraries were prepared by immunoSEQ multiplex PCR; TCRdb keeps only in-frame clonotypes and omits some of them. The data hold millions of clones, with 90% to 95% observed a single time. Sequenced input: naive CD4+ T cells from PBMCs. Subset specified: CD45RA+ positively selected. Source of these receptors: a man in his late teens or twenties in good health. Some clones in this sample may be carry-over from other donors' samples.

V usage is TRBV28 and J usage is TRBJ2-5; 12 nucleotides align to TRBD2. The germline V gene has CDR1 MDHEN and CDR2 SYDVKM. The CDR3 totals 15 residues. V was pared by 8 bases and J by 0 bases, with 4 bases of the junction left unmatched. CDR3 sequence reads: CASRLAGEYQETQYF. CDR3 nucleotide sequence: TGTGCCAGCCGACTAGCGGGGGAGTACCAAGAGACCCAGTACTTC.

This sequence joins TRBV28 and TRBJ2-4, with 8 bases aligning to TRBD2. The V gene end was trimmed by 5 bases and the J gene end by 0 bases; junction bases not matched to a gene: 6. Germline values: CDR1 MDHEN, CDR2 SYDVKM. The CDR3 length is 16 residues. The CDR3 here is CASSPSGLGAKNIQYF. The CDR3 DNA is TGTGCCAGCAGTCCGTCGGGACTAGGAGCCAAAAACATTCAGTACTTC. Complete variable domain (other parts from reference TRBV28 and TRBJ2-4): DVKVTQSSRYLVKRTGEKVFLECVQDMDHENMFWYRQDPGLGLRLIYFSYDVKMKEKGDIPEGYSVSREKKERFSLILESASTNQTSMYLCASSPSGLGAKNIQYFGAGTRLSVL.

The genes are TRBV5-8 and TRBJ1-5; D possibly corresponds to TRBD1 (6 bases). The V gene's germline CDR1 is SGHTS and CDR2 YDEGEE. V was clipped by 4 bases and J by 2 bases, with 10 bases between them. The CDR3 consists of 14 residues. The CDR3 is CASSRRTGNQPQHF. In DNA form, the CDR3 reads TGTGCCAGCAGCCGCAGGACAGGCAATCAGCCCCAGCATTTT.

The chain employs TRBV7-8 and TRBJ2-3; TRBD1 matches at 8 bases. V was clipped by 4 bases and J by 0 bases; unmatched bases: 9. CDR3 length: 17 amino acids. Germline CDR1 and CDR2: SGHVS and FQNEAQ. The CDR3 loop reads CASSSDRVVFSTDTQYF. As DNA, the CDR3 is TGTGCCAGCAGCTCGGACAGGGTGGTTTTTAGCACAGATACGCAGTATTTT.

The J gene is TRBJ2-3, the V gene TRBV5-1, with TRBD1 identical over 10 bases. Germline V gives CDR1 SGHRS, CDR2 YFSETQ. The length of the CDR3 is 16 residues. The V and J ends lost 6 bases and 4 bases, in that order; junction bases with no gene match: 11. The CDR3 here is CASNRDWTGGADTQYF. The CDR3 nucleotides are TGCGCCAGCAACCGAGACTGGACAGGGGGGGCAGATACGCAGTATTTT.

The rearrangement uses TRBV11-2 and TRBJ1-1, with TRBD1 identical over 9 bases. In germline, CDR1 is SGHAT, CDR2 FQNNGV. The ends lost 1 base at V and 1 base at J; junction bases unmatched: 4. The CDR3 loop spans 16 amino acids. CDR3 sequence reads: CASSLGGQGWNTEAFF. In DNA form, the CDR3 reads TGTGCCAGCAGCTTAGGGGGACAGGGTTGGAACACTGAAGCTTTCTTT.

This clone has just a few counts. The gene calls are TRBV2 and TRBJ1-1; a possible D gene is TRBD1 (6 bases). Germline V lookup: CDR1 SNHLY, CDR2 FYNNEI. Trimming took off 8 bases at V and 6 bases at J, with 16 bases between the two ends. The CDR3 contains 13 residues. The CDR3 bases are TGTGCCAGCCAGGGGACCGGCGGGCCTGAAGCTTTCTTT. This codes for CASQGTGGPEAFF.

This clone was picked up a small number of times. This sequence joins TRBV30 and TRBJ1-5, with D possibly matching TRBD1 (5 bases). With 0 bases removed from V and 2 bases from J, the gap between germline ends came to 11 bases. CDR3 length equals 15 residues. Germline CDR1 reads GTSNPN; CDR2 reads SVGIG (reference sequence). DNA for the CDR3: TGTGCCTGGAGTGTAGCAGGGACGGGCAATCAGCCCCAGCATTTT. Translated: CAWSVAGTGNQPQHF.